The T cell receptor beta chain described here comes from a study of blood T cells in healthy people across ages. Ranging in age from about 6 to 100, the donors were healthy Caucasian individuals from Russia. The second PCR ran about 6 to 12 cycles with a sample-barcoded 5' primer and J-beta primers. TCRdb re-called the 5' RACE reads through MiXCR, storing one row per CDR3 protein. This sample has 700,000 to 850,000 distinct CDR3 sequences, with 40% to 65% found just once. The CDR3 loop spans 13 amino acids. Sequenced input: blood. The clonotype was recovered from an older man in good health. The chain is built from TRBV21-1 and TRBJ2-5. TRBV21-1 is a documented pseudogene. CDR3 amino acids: CASRRTPEETQYF. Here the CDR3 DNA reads TGTGCCAGCAGAAGGACGCCGGAAGAGACCCAGTACTTC.